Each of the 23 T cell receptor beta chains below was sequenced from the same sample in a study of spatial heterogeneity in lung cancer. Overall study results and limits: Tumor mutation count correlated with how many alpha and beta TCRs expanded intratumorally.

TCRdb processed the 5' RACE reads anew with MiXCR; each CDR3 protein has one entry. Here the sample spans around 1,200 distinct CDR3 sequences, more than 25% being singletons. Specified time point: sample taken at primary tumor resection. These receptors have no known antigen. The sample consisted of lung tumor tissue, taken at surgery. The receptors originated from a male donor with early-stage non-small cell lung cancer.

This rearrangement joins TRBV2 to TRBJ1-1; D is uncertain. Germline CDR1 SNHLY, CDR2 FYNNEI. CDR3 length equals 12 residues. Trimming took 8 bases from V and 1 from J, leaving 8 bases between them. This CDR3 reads CASLLSNTEAFF. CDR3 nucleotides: TGTGCCAGCCTCCTCTCGAACACTGAAGCTTTCTTT.

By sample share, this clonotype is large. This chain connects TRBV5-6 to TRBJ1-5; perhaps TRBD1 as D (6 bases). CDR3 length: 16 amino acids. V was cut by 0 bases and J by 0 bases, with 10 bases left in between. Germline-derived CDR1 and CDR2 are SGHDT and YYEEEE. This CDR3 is CASSLEGGYSNQPQHF. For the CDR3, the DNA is TGTGCCAGCAGCTTGGAGGGGGGGTATAGCAATCAGCCCCAGCATTTT.

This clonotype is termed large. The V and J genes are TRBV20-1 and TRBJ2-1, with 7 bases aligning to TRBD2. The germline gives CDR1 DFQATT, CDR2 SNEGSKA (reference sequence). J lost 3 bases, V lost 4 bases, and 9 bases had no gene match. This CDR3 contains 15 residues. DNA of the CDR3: TGCAGTGCTACCCCGGGGCAGCGGGGCTACAATGAGCAGTTCTTC. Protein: CSATPGQRGYNEQFF.

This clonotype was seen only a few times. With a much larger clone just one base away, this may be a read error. CDR3 DNA sequence: TGTGCCACCAGGGGCAGGGGCCTCTCCTACGAGCAGTACTTC. This translates into CATRGRGLSYEQYF. V is TRBV19 and J is TRBJ2-7, with D maybe TRBD1 (6 bases). Trimming took 10 bases from V and 0 from J, leaving 16 bases between them. This CDR3 is built from 14 residues. Germline V CDR1 and CDR2: LNHDA, SQIVND (reference sequence).

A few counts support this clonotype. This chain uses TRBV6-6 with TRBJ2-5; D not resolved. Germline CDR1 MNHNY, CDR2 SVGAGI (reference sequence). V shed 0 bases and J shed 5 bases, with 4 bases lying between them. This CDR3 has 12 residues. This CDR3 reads CASSYSDETQYF. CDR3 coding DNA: TGTGCCAGCAGTTACTCTGACGAGACCCAGTACTTC.

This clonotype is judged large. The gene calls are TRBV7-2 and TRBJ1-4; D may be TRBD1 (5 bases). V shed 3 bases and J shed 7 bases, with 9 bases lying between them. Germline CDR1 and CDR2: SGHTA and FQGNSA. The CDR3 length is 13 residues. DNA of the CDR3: TGTGCCAGCAGCTTCGGGACGGGTGAAAAACTGTTTTTT. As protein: CASSFGTGEKLFF.

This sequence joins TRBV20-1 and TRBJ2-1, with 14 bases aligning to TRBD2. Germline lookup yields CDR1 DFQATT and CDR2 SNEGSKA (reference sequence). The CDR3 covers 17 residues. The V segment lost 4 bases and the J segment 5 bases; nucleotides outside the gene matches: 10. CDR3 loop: CSAKRGPGLAGDNEQFF. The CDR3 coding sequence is TGCAGTGCTAAAAGGGGCCCGGGACTAGCGGGGGACAATGAGCAGTTCTTC.

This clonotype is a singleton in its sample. The chain's CDR3 is CSARVREWNADTQYF. The CDR3 DNA reads as TGCAGTGCTAGAGTCCGGGAGTGGAATGCAGATACGCAGTATTTT. The chain employs TRBV20-1 and TRBJ2-3; a possible D gene is TRBD2 (6 bases). Between the trimmed V and J ends, which lost 1 base and 4 bases, there was a span of 15 bases. Germline lookup yields CDR1 DFQATT and CDR2 SNEGSKA (reference sequence). The CDR3 is made up of 15 amino acids.

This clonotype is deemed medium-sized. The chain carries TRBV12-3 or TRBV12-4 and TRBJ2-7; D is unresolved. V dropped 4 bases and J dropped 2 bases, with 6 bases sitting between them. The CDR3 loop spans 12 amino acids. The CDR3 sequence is CASSSQAYEQYF. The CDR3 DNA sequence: TGTGCCAGCAGTTCCCAGGCCTACGAGCAGTACTTC.

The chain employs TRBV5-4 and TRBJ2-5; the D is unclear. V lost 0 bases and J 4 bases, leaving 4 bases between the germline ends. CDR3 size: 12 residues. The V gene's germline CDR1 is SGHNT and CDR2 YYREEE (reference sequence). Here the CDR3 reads CASSLAIETQYF. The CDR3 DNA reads TGTGCCAGCAGCTTGGCGATAGAGACCCAGTACTTC.

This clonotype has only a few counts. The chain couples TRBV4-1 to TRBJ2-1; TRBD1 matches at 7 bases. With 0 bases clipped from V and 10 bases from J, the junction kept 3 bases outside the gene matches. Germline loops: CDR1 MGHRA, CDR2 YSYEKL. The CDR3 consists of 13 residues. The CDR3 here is CASSQDRGREQFF. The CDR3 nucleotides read TGCGCCAGCAGCCAAGACAGGGGGAGAGAGCAGTTCTTC.

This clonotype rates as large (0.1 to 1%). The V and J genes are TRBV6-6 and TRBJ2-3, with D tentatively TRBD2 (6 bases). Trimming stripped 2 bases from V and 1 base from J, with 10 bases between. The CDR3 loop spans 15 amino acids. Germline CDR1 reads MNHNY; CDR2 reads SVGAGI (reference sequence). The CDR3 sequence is CASSYGGSGTDTQYF. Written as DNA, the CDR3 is TGTGCCAGCAGTTACGGGGGGTCGGGCACAGATACGCAGTATTTT.

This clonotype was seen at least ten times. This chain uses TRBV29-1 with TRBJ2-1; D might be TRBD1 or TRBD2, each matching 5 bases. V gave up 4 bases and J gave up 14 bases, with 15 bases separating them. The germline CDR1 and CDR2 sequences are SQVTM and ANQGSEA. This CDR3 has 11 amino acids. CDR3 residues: CSVARGPAEFF. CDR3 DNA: TGCAGCGTTGCCCGGGGACCCGCGGAGTTCTTC.

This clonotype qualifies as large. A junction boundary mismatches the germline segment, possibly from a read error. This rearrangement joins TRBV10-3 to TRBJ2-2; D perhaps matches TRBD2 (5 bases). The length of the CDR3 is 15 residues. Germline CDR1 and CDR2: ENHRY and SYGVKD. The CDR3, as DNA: TGTGCCATCAGAATTCGGACCCTGGGCACCGGGGAGCTGTCTTTT. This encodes CAIRIRTLGTGELSF.

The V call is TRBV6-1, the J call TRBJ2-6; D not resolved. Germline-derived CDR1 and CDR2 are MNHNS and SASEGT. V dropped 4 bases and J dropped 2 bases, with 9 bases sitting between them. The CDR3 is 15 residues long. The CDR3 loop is CASSAPFPGANVLTF. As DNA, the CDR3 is TGTGCCAGCAGTGCGCCTTTTCCTGGGGCCAACGTCCTGACTTTC.

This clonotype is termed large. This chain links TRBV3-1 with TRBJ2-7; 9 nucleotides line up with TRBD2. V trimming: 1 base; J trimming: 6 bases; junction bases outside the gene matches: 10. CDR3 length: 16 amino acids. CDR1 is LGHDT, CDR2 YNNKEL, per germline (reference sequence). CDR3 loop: CASSQGYRREGTEQYF. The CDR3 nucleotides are TGTGCCAGCAGCCAAGGTTACCGGCGGGAGGGGACCGAGCAGTACTTC.

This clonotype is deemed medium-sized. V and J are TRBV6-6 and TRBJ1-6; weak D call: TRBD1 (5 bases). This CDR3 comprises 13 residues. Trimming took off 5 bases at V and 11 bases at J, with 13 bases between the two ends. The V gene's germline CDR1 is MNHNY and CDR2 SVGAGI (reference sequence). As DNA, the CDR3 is TGTGCCAGCAGTGAGTTCCGAGGGGCACCCCTCCACTTT. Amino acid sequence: CASSEFRGAPLHF.

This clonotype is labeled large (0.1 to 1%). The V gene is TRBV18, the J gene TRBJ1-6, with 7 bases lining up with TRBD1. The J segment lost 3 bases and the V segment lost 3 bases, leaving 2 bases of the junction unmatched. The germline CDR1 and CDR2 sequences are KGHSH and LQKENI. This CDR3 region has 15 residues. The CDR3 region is CASSPGDSYNSPLHF. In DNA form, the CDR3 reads TGTGCCAGCTCACCCGGGGACAGCTATAATTCACCCCTCCACTTT.

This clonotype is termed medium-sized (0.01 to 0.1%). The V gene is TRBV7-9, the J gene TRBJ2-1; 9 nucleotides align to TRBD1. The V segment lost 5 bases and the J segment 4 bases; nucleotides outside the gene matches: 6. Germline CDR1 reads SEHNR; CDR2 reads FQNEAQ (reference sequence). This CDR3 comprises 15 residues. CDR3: CASSPGQGGYNEQFF. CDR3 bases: TGTGCCAGCAGCCCGGGACAGGGTGGTTACAATGAGCAGTTCTTC.

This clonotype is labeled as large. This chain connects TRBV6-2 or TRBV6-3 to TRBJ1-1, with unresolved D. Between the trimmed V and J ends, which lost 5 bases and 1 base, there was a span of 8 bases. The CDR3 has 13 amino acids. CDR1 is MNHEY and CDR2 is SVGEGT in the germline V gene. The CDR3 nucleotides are TGTGCCAGCAGTCTCGAGAGGAACACTGAAGCTTTCTTT. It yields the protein CASSLERNTEAFF.

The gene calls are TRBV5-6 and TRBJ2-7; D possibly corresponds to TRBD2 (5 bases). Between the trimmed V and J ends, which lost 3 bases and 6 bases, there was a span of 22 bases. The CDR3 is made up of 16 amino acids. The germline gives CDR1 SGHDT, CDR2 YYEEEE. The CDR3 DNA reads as TGTGCCAGCAGCTCTTTTGTGGTCGAGCGGTCCATCGAGCAGTACTTC. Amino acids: CASSSFVVERSIEQYF.

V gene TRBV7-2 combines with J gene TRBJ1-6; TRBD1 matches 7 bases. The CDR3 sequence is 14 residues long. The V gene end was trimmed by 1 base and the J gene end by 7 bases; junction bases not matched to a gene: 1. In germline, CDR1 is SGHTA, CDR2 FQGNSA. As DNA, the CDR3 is TGTGCCAGCAGCTTAGGGGACAGAAATTCACCCCTCCACTTT. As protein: CASSLGDRNSPLHF.

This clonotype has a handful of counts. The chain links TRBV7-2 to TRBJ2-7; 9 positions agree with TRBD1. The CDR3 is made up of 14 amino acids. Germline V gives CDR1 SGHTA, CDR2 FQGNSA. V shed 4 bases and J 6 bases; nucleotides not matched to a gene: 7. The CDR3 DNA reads TGTGCCAGCAGCTCGGCTTGGACAGGGGTCGAGCAGTACTTC. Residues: CASSSAWTGVEQYF.